The 18 T cell receptor beta chains in this list originate from one sample, sequenced in a study of cytomegalovirus exposure and HLA in healthy donors. The PCR ran on 60 Vbeta and 13 Jbeta primers. TCRdb's table, derived via immunoSEQ multiplex PCR, lists solely in-frame clones and lacks some. The sample has around 200,000 clones, roughly 83% seen once. Sequences were obtained from PBMCs. The receptor set was obtained from a girl aged 5-17 years in good health and CMV-seronegative.

The chain has TRBV6-1 and TRBJ2-5, with D perhaps matching TRBD1 (7 bases). The V gene's germline CDR1 is MNHNS and CDR2 SASEGT. This CDR3 comprises 14 residues. V was pared by 5 bases and J by 4 bases, with 14 bases between. The CDR3 DNA reads TGTGCCAGCAGTTATGCGGAGGGGGCAGAGACCCAGTACTTC. Protein sequence: CASSYAEGAETQYF.

The rearrangement uses TRBV18 and TRBJ1-5; tentatively, D is TRBD1 (6 bases). Germline CDR1 and CDR2: KGHSH and LQKENI. The ends were cut back, 6 bases at V and 2 bases at J, with 17 bases in the middle. The CDR3 covers 16 residues. CDR3 DNA: TGTGCCAGCTCCCGGGTAGGGGGAGAGGGCAATCAGCCCCAGCATTTT. Residues: CASSRVGGEGNQPQHF.

V usage is TRBV6-6 and J usage is TRBJ2-5; TRBD2 might be the D (6 bases). The CDR3 loop spans 14 amino acids. The V end was cut by 8 bases, the J end by 2 bases, with 15 bases between. The V gene's germline CDR1 is MNHNY and CDR2 SVGAGI (reference sequence). CDR3 region: CASGGYGGQETQYF. The CDR3 nucleotides read TGTGCCAGCGGGGGTTATGGGGGGCAAGAGACCCAGTACTTC.

This clone has a single count. The V gene is TRBV11-2, the J gene TRBJ2-2; TRBD1 is a possible D gene (5 bases). The germline V gene has CDR1 SGHAT and CDR2 FQNNGV. With 6 bases removed from V and 0 bases from J, the gap between germline ends came to 8 bases. CDR3 length equals 14 residues. In DNA form, the CDR3 reads TGTGCCAGCAGAAAGACAGCGAACACCGGGGAGCTGTTTTTT. This encodes CASRKTANTGELFF.

The chain combines TRBV5-1 with TRBJ2-7; TRBD1 aligns across 7 bases. The CDR3 spans 15 residues. Germline V gene data show CDR1 as SGHRS and CDR2 as YFSETQ. The J segment lost 6 bases and the V segment lost 1 base, leaving 10 bases of the junction unmatched. Here the CDR3 DNA reads TGCGCCAGCAGCTTGAAGGGACAGATAAGGGCCGAGCAGTACTTC. It translates to CASSLKGQIRAEQYF.

The chain couples TRBV5-1 to TRBJ2-2, with 10 bases that match TRBD2. The length of the CDR3 is 17 residues. Trimming cost V 3 bases and J 6 bases; bases outside gene matches: 11. The germline CDR1 and CDR2 sequences are SGHRS and YFSETQ. The CDR3 nucleotides read TGCGCCAGCAGCTCGACCTTAGCGGGAGGATGGGCCGGGGAGCTGTTTTTT. Its translation: CASSSTLAGGWAGELFF.

Here the CDR3 DNA reads TGTGCCAGCAGCTTGAGGCAGCTCCATCCGGGTGAAAAACTGTTTTTT. Amino acid sequence: CASSLRQLHPGEKLFF. V gene TRBV7-9 combines with J gene TRBJ1-4, with D uncertain. The germline CDR1 and CDR2 sequences are SEHNR and FQNEAQ (reference sequence). V was clipped by 3 bases and J by 7 bases, with 18 bases between them. There are 16 residues in the CDR3.

The chain carries TRBV9 and TRBJ2-1, with 7 bases matching TRBD1. The CDR3 length is 16 residues. Losses at the gene ends were 4 bases for V and 5 bases for J; bases not matched to a gene: 12. CDR1 SGDLS and CDR2 YYNGEE come from the germline V gene. The CDR3 region is CASSPDRVLPHNEQFF. The CDR3 DNA reads as TGTGCCAGCAGCCCCGACAGGGTTCTGCCACACAATGAGCAGTTCTTC. The variable domain in full, with the rest retrieved from reference TRBV9 and TRBJ2-1, is DSGVTQTPKHLITATGQRVTLRCSPRSGDLSVYWYQQSLDQGLQFLIQYYNGEERAKGNILERFSAQQFPDLHSELNLSSLELGDSALYFCASSPDRVLPHNEQFFGPGTRLTVL.

The V and J genes are TRBV5-6 and TRBJ2-3; no clear D. Trimming cost V 1 base and J 2 bases, with 11 bases left between them. Germline V gene data show CDR1 as SGHDT and CDR2 as YYEEEE. The length of the CDR3 is 15 residues. CDR3 in amino acids: CASSLPDTFTDTQYF. The CDR3 nucleotides read TGTGCCAGCAGCTTGCCAGACACCTTCACAGATACGCAGTATTTT.

CDR3 bases: TGTGCCAGCAGTTTCGGGACAGGGAACGGTCAGCCCCAGCATTTT. Translation gives CASSFGTGNGQPQHF. The chain links TRBV28 to TRBJ1-5; 9 bases match TRBD1. Trimming removed 3 bases from V and 6 bases from J; junction bases left unmatched: 6. The CDR3 runs 15 residues. Germline CDR1 reads MDHEN; CDR2 reads SYDVKM.

The chain joins TRBV4-1 to TRBJ2-5, with D tentatively TRBD1 (5 bases). Germline V gives CDR1 MGHRA, CDR2 YSYEKL. This CDR3 is 14 amino acids long. V was trimmed by 0 bases and J by 5 bases, leaving 10 bases between them. CDR3 coding DNA: TGCGCCAGCAGCCAAGATAGGGGTCTGGAGACCCAGTACTTC. Amino acids: CASSQDRGLETQYF.

The chain carries TRBV2 and TRBJ1-5; D not resolved. Germline assignment: CDR1 SNHLY and CDR2 FYNNEI. V was pared by 9 bases and J by 6 bases, with 18 bases between. The CDR3 totals 14 residues. The DNA of the CDR3 is TGTGCCAGGAAGGTTAGCCGAGAGGGTCAGCCCCAGCATTTT. Translated, it gives CARKVSREGQPQHF. Complete variable domain (other parts from reference TRBV2 and TRBJ1-5): EPEVTQTPSHQVTQMGQEVILRCVPISNHLYFYWYRQILGQKVEFLVSFYNNEISEKSEIFDDQFSVERPDGSNFTLKIRSTKLEDSAMYFCARKVSREGQPQHFGDGTRLSIL.

This chain joins TRBV5-1 and TRBJ2-3, with a possible D match to TRBD1 (5 bases). Between the trimmed V and J ends, which lost 0 bases and 9 bases, there was a span of 11 bases. This CDR3 region has 13 residues. CDR1 and CDR2 from the germline V gene are SGHRS and YFSETQ. The CDR3 spells CASSLASRETQYF. CDR3 nucleotides: TGCGCCAGCAGCTTGGCGAGCAGGGAAACGCAGTATTTT.

This chain uses TRBV25-1 with TRBJ1-2; no clear D gene. Trimming shortened V by 4 bases and J by 6 bases, and 12 bases separated the two germline ends. Germline-derived CDR1 and CDR2 are MGHDK and SYGVNS. The CDR3 runs 13 residues. The CDR3 DNA reads as TGTGCCAGCAGTGCCCTTGCGGGAGATGGCTACACCTTC. Translated: CASSALAGDGYTF.

This sequence joins TRBV28 and TRBJ1-5; no firm D call. CDR1 MDHEN and CDR2 SYDVKM come from the germline V gene. The CDR3 has 14 amino acids. V lost 4 bases to trimming and J lost 3 bases, with 10 bases between them. CDR3 in DNA: TGTGCCAGCAGTTCTCAGGCATACAATCAGCCCCAGCATTTT. Encoded protein: CASSSQAYNQPQHF. The whole variable domain, filled in from reference TRBV28 and TRBJ1-5, reads DVKVTQSSRYLVKRTGEKVFLECVQDMDHENMFWYRQDPGLGLRLIYFSYDVKMKEKGDIPEGYSVSREKKERFSLILESASTNQTSMYLCASSSQAYNQPQHFGDGTRLSIL.

The gene calls are TRBV6-1 and TRBJ2-2; D is unresolved. Trimming cost V 0 bases and J 9 bases, with 14 bases left between them. Germline values: CDR1 MNHNS, CDR2 SASEGT. This CDR3 comprises 15 residues. This CDR3 is CASSEAGLRRRELFF. CDR3 DNA: TGTGCCAGCAGTGAAGCCGGATTACGGCGGAGGGAGCTGTTTTTT.

V usage is TRBV30 and J usage is TRBJ2-5; D perhaps matches TRBD1 (6 bases). V dropped 8 bases and J dropped 1 base, with 14 bases sitting between them. Germline CDR1 is GTSNPN and CDR2 is SVGIG (reference sequence). The CDR3 covers 13 residues. CDR3 amino acids: CATSTGLQETQYF. CDR3 DNA: TGTGCCACCTCGACAGGCCTCCAAGAGACCCAGTACTTC.

The rearrangement links TRBV5-8 to TRBJ2-1; 9 nucleotides line up with TRBD1. Germline-derived CDR1 and CDR2 are SGHTS and YDEGEE. The J segment lost 7 bases and the V segment lost 0 bases, leaving 5 bases of the junction unmatched. The CDR3 loop spans 15 amino acids. CDR3 sequence reads: CASSLVTGGLNEQFF. DNA for the CDR3: TGTGCCAGCAGCTTGGTTACAGGGGGCTTGAATGAGCAGTTCTTC.